The clone carrying this T cell receptor (beta chain) was seen only a few times. Its specificity is unknown. Every donor provided one heparinised blood draw, which averaged around 120 mL. Purity exceeded 98% in all sorted populations. These data belong to a study of beta chain features in type 1 diabetes. General study findings and limits: Naive, central memory and Treg TCRB repertoires seemed to resemble each other more closely in patients than they did in healthy donors. Significant though moderate, a shortening of TCRB CDR3s appeared in all four CD4+ subsets of Type 1 diabetes patients.

cDNA synthesis used the whole RNA isolate, giving expressed TCRB sequences. Repertoires were generated with immunoSEQ multiplex PCR, while TCRdb's copy carries only in-frame clones and drops some. The sample includes 600,000 to 700,000 clones, approximately 13% of them seen just once. CDR3 length: 15 amino acids. CDR1 and CDR2 (germline): MNHEY, SMNVEV (reference sequence). J was trimmed by 6 bases and V by 5 bases; bases with no gene match: 13. The chain links TRBV27 to TRBJ2-7; 7 nucleotides match TRBD2. This clonotype was obtained from a man aged 25 to 45 with type 1 diabetes. The sequenced material came from naive CD4+ T cells from blood. The CDR3 sequence is CASSPEGRDGSEQYF. The DNA of the CDR3 is TGTGCCAGCAGTCCCGAGGGGAGGGATGGTAGCGAGCAGTACTTC.